This TCR beta chain was captured in a study of blood T cell repertoires in COVID-19. Background on the study: There were acute and convalescent COVID-19 samples, and they came from the United States, Italy and Spain. In each case, the material was cDNA or gDNA derived from T cells, B-cell-depleted T cells, or PBMCs.

Per the germline V gene, CDR1 is MNHNY and CDR2 is SVGAGI (reference sequence). The V segment lost 6 bases and the J segment 7 bases; nucleotides outside the gene matches: 9. The CDR3 has 15 residues. Authors' methods: Reference gene primer amplification gave estimated nucleated cell counts. Sequencing used immunoSEQ multiplex PCR; TCRdb keeps in-frame clones, though not all of them. For V, J and clone size, that table is used; D and trimming come from the DNA. The sample includes tens of thousands of clones, more than 60% of them seen just once. The clonotype originates from a human donor in a cohort sampled during active COVID-19. Sequencing was carried out using peripheral blood. This sequence joins TRBV6-6 and TRBJ1-6; 7 bases are a match to TRBD1. CDR3 DNA sequence: TGTGCCAGCAGCGACCCGGGACAGCCGAATTCACCCCTCCACTTT. Its protein is CASSDPGQPNSPLHF.